This TCR beta chain was observed in a study of CD8 T cells in Susac syndrome. Study conclusions and caveats: As the study acknowledged, the number of individuals in its TCR sequencing and HLA analysis was relatively small.

Roughly 0.45 to 1 ug RNA was reverse transcribed with random hexamers. The method of amplification for TCR beta CDR3 was immunoSEQ multiplex PCR, covering 54 Vbeta and 13 Jbeta. Using its own MiXCR run on the immunoSEQ multiplex PCR reads, TCRdb lists one record per CDR3 protein. This table has 300,000 or so distinct CDR3 sequences, roughly 94% appearing once. This CDR3 is 15 amino acids long. With V trimmed by 7 bases and J by 1 base, 8 bases remained unmatched. CDR1 is WSHSY and CDR2 is SAAADI in the germline V gene. Patients with stable or active relapsing-remitting disease, all of them treatment-naive, made up the multiple sclerosis controls. With regard to this clonotype: The antigen is unknown.

Specimen: CD4+ T cells from PBMCs. V gene TRBV10-2 combines with J gene TRBJ2-7; 9 bases map to TRBD2. The TCR was taken from a human donor with multiple sclerosis. CDR3: CASIDLAGRSYEQYF. As DNA, the CDR3 is TGCGCCAGCATCGACCTAGCGGGACGATCCTACGAGCAGTACTTC.